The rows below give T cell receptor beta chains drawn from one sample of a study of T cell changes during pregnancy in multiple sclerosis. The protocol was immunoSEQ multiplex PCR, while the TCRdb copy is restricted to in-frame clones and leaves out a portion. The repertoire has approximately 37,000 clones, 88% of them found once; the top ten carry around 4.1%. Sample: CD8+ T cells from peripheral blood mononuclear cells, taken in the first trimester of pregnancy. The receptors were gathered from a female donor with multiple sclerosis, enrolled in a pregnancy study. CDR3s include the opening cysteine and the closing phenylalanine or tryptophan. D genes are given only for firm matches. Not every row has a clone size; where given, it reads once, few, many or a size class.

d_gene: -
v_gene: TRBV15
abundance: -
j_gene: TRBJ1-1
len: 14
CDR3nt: TGTGCCACCAGCAGTCTGACAGGTAACACTGAAGCTTTCTTT
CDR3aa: CATSSLTGNTEAFF

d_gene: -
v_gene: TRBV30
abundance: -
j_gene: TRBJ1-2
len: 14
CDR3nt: TGTGCCTGGAGTGGAATAGGGGTCCTCTATGGCTACACCTTC
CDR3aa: CAWSGIGVLYGYTF

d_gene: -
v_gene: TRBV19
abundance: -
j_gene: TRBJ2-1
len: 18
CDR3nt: TGTGCCAGTAGTATGCTGATAGGCAGCGGCTATCCGGACAATGAGCAGTTCTTC
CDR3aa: CASSMLIGSGYPDNEQFF

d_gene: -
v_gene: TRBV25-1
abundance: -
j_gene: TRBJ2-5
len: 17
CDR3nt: TGTGCCAGCAGTGAATCCCAGCGGGCAGTGTACCAAGAGACCCAGTACTTC
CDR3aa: CASSESQRAVYQETQYF

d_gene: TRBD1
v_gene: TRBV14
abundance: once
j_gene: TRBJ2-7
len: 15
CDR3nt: TGTGCCAGCAGCCAATATCAAGGACAGGGAAACGAGCAGTACTTC
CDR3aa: CASSQYQGQGNEQYF

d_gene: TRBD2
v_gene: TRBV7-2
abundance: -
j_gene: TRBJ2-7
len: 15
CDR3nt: TGTGCCAGCAGCTTAGGGACTAGGTCCTTTGAGGAGCAGTACTTC
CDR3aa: CASSLGTRSFEEQYF

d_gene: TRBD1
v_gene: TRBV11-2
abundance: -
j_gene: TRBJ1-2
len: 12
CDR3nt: TGTGCCAGCAGTTCCGGACAGGGGGCGTGGAGCTTC
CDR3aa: CASSSGQGAWSF

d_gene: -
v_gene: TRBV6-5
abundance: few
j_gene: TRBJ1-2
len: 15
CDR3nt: TGTGCCAGCAGTTACTCGGCAGGTTCAAACTATGGCTACACCTTC
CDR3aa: CASSYSAGSNYGYTF

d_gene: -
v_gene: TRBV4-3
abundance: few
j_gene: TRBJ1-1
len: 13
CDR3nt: TGCGCCAGCAGCCAAGGGCAGAACACTGAAGCTTTCTTT
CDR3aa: CASSQGQNTEAFF

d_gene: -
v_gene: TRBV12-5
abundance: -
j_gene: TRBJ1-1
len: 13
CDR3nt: TGTGCTAGTGGAGGGGACATTCTATCTGAAGCTTTCTTT
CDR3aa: CASGGDILSEAFF

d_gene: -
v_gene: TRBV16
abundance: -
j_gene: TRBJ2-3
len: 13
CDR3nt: TGTGCCAGCAGCCAATTTCCGGGAGATACGCAGTATTTT
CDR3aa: CASSQFPGDTQYF

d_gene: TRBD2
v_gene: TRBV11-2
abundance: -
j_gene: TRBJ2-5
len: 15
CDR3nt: TGTGCCAGCAGCTTAGAAGCGGGGGGGCTGGAGACCCAGTACTTC
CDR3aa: CASSLEAGGLETQYF

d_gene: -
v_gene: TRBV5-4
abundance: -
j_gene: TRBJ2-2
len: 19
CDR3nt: TGTGCCAGCAGCTTGGGAGGAGAGGGGACACTTTACTACACCGGGGAGCTGTTTTTT
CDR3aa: CASSLGGEGTLYYTGELFF

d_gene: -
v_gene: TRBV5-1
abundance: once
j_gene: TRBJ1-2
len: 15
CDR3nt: TGCGCCAGCAGCTTGTCTAGTCAGTTCCTCTATGGCTACACCTTC
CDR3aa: CASSLSSQFLYGYTF

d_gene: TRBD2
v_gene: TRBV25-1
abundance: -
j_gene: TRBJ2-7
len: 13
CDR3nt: TGTGCCAGCATAGGACTAGCCGTGTACGAGCAGTACTTC
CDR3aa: CASIGLAVYEQYF

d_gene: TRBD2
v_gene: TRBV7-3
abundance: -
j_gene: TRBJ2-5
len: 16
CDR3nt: TGTGCCAGCAGACCACTCGGGACTAGTAACCAAGAGACCCAGTACTTC
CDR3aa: CASRPLGTSNQETQYF

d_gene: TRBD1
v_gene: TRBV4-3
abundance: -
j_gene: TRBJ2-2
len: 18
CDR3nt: TGCGCCAGCAGCCAAGATTTATCGACAGGGGGGGACACCGGGGAGCTGTTTTTT
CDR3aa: CASSQDLSTGGDTGELFF

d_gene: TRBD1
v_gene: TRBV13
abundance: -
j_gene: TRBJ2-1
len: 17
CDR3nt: TGTGCCAGCAGCTTAGCCGCCGGGACAGGGATCCTCAATGAGCAGTTCTTC
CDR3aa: CASSLAAGTGILNEQFF

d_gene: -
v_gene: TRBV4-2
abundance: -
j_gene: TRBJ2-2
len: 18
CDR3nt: TGTGCCAGCAGCCACATGGGGGGAGATAAGTTGTGGACCGGGGAGCTGTTTTTT
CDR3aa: CASSHMGGDKLWTGELFF

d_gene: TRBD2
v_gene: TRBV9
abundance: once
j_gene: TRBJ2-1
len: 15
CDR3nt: TGTGCCAGCAGCTTTAGCGGGGTTGCGAAAAATGAGCAGTTCTTC
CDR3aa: CASSFSGVAKNEQFF

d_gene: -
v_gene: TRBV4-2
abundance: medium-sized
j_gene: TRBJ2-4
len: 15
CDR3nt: TGTGCCAGCAGCGTGAGCGGAACCGGTGTGGACATTCAGTACTTC
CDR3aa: CASSVSGTGVDIQYF

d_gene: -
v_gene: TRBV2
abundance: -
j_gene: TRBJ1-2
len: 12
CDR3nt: TGTGCCAGCAGTGAAGTAAACTATGGCTACACCTTC
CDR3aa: CASSEVNYGYTF

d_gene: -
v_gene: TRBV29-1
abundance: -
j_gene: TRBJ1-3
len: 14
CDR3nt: TGCAGCGTTGGATACCCGGGGGGGGGACACACCATATATTTT
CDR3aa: CSVGYPGGGHTIYF

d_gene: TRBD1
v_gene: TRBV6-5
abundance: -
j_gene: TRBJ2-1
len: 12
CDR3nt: TGTGCCAGCAGTTACGAGGGACAGGAGCAGTTCTTC
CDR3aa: CASSYEGQEQFF

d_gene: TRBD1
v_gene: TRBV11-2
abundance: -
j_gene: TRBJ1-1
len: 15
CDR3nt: TGTGCCAGCAGCACGGACAGGGCTCTGGGGACTGAAGCTTTCTTT
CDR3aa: CASSTDRALGTEAFF

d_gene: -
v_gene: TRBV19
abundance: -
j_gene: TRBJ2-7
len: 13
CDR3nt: TGTGCCAGTAGTATGTCGGGGTCCTACGAGCAGTACTTC
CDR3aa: CASSMSGSYEQYF

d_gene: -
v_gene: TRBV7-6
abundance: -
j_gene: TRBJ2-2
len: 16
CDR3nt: TGTGCCAGCAGCTTATGGGCGGGGCCCCAGGGCGGGGAGCTGTTTTTT
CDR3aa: CASSLWAGPQGGELFF

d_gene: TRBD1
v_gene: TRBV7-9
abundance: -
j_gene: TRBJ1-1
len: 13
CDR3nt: TGTGCCAGCCCAGGGGGCATGAACACTGAAGCTTTCTTT
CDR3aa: CASPGGMNTEAFF

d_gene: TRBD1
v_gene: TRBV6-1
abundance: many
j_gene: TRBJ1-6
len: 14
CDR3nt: TGTGCCAGCAGTCCGGGACAGGAGGGATCACCCCTCCACTTT
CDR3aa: CASSPGQEGSPLHF

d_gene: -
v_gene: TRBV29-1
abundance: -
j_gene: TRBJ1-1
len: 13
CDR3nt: TGCAGCGTTGACCCAGGGGCGAGCACTGAAGCTTTCTTT
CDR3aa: CSVDPGASTEAFF

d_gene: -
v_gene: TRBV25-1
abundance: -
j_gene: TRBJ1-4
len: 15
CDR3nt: TGTGCCAGCAGTGATCGGGAGGCCCTTAATGAAAAACTGTTTTTT
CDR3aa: CASSDREALNEKLFF

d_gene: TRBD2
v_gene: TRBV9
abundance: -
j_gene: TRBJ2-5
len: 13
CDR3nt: TGTGCCAGCAGTGGGACTAGCGGAGAGACCCAGTACTTC
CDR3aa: CASSGTSGETQYF

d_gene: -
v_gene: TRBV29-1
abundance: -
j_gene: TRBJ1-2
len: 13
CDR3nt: TGCAGCGTTGGCGCAGGGGTGATCTATGGCTACACCTTC
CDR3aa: CSVGAGVIYGYTF

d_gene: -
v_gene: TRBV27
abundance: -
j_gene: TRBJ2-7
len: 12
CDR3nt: TGTGCCACACGCGCCGGGATGGACGAGCAGTACTTC
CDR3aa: CATRAGMDEQYF

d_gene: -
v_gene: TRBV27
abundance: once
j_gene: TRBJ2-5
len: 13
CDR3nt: TGTGCCAGCAGTTTATCGAGCCGGGAGACCCAGTACTTC
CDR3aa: CASSLSSRETQYF

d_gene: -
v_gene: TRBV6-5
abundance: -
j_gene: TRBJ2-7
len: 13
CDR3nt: TGTGCCAGCAGTCTAACAGGGAACTACGAGCAGTACTTC
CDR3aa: CASSLTGNYEQYF

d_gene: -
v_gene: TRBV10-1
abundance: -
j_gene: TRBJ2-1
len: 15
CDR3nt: TGCGCCAGCCCCCTTGGGGGGAGCTCCTACAATGAGCAGTTCTTC
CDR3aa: CASPLGGSSYNEQFF

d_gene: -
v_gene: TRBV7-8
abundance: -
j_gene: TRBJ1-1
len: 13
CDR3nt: TGTGCCAGCAGCTTAGGAACGAGCACTGAAGCTTTCTTT
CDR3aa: CASSLGTSTEAFF

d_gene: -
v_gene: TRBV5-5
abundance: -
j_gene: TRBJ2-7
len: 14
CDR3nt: TGTGCCAGCAGCTTGGGCTTTAGCTCCTACGAGCAGTACTTC
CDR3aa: CASSLGFSSYEQYF

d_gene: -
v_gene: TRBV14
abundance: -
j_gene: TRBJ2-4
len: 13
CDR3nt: TGTGCCAGCAGCCAAGATCGGAGGGACATTCAGTACTTC
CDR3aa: CASSQDRRDIQYF

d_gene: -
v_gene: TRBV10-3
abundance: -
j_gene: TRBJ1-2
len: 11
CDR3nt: TGTGCCATCAGTGAGCCTAGGGGCTACACCTTC
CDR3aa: CAISEPRGYTF

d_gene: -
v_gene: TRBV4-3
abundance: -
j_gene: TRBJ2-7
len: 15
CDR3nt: TGCGCCAGCAGCCAGACGAGGGCAGGGGGGTACGAGCAGTACTTC
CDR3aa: CASSQTRAGGYEQYF

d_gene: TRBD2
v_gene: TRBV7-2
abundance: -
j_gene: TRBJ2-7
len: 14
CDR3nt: TGTGCCAGCAGCCAACTAGCGGGGGTCCACGAGCAGTACTTC
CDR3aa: CASSQLAGVHEQYF

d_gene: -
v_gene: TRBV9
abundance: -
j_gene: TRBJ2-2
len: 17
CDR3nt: TGTGCCAGCAGCGTAGGTGGGGCATCCAAGGGGTCCGGGGAGCTGTTTTTT
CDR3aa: CASSVGGASKGSGELFF

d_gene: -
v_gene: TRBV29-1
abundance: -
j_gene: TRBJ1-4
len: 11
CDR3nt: TGCAGCGTCAGGTCAAATGAAAAACTGTTTTTT
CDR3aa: CSVRSNEKLFF

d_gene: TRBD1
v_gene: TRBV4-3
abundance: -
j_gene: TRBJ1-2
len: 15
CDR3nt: TGCGCCAGCAGCCATCCGGGACAGGGGATGAATGGCTACACCTTC
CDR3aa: CASSHPGQGMNGYTF

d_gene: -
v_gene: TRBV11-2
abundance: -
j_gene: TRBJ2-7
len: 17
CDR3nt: TGTGCCAGCAGCCTATTTACCTGGGCGGGGACGGGCTACGAGCAGTACTTC
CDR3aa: CASSLFTWAGTGYEQYF

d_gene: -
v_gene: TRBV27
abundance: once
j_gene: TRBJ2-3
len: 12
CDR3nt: TGTGCCGTCTGGGGGGGCACAGATACGCAGTATTTT
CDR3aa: CAVWGGTDTQYF

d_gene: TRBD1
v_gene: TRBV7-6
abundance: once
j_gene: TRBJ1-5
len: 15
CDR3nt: TGTGCCAGCAGCCCCGGACAGGGACTAAATCAGCCCCAGCATTTT
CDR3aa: CASSPGQGLNQPQHF

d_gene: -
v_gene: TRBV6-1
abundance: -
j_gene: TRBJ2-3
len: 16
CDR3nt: TGTGCCAGCAGTGAATCCGACTCCCGATTCACAGATACGCAGTATTTT
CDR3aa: CASSESDSRFTDTQYF

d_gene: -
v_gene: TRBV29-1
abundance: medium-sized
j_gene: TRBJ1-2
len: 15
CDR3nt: TGCAGCGTTGTTCCTATGCTTGACGGGATTTATGGCTACACCTTC
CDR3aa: CSVVPMLDGIYGYTF

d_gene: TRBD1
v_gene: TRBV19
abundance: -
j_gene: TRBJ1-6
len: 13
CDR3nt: TGTGCCAGTAGTGGACAGGCTAATTCACCCCTCCACTTT
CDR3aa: CASSGQANSPLHF

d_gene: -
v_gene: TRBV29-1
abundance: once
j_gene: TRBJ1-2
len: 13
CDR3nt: TGCAGCGTCCGGGTGGGGGGTGCGTATGGCTACACCTTC
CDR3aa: CSVRVGGAYGYTF

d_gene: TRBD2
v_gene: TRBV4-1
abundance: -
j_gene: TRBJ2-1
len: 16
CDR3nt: TGCGCCAGCAGCCGACTAGCGGGGGGGCCGGGGGATGAGCAGTTCTTC
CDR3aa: CASSRLAGGPGDEQFF

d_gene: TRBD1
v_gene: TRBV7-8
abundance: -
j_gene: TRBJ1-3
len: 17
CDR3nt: TGTGCCAGCAGCTCCTCTATTACAGGGGTCTCTGGAAACACCATATATTTT
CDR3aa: CASSSSITGVSGNTIYF

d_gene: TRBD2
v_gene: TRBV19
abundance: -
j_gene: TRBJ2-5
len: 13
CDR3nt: TGTGCCAGTATTGGACTAGCGGAAGAGACCCAGTACTTC
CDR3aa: CASIGLAEETQYF

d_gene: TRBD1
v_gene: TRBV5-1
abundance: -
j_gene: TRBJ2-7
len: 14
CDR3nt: TGCGCCAGCAGCTCGGGACAGGGCTCCTACGAGCAGTACTTC
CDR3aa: CASSSGQGSYEQYF

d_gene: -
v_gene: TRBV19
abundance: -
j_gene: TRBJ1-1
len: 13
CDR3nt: TGTGCCAGTAGTGCCGGGATTATGACCGGAGCTTTCTTT
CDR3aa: CASSAGIMTGAFF